The present T cell receptor beta chain was sequenced within a study of T cell repertoires in cytomegalovirus infection (dated by TCRdb to the late 2010s). General notes on the study: Donor HLA type was relevant to the analysis, as public TCR beta signatures indicated carriage of CMV infection together with the matching HLA type.

Sequencer: Illumina HiSeq 1500. In-frame beta chains were kept once TCRdb had trimmed the public reads at Q25 with fastp and called clones with MiXCR. Rows with a matching CDR3 protein are joined into one entry that keeps the most common DNA and genes. The sample records fewer than 400,000 distinct CDR3 sequences, 15% to 20% of which are singletons. Less than 9.5% of the sample comes from the top ten. Paper-wide results and their limitations: Carriers of CMV infection plus the relevant HLA type were discriminated by the cumulative frequency of public TCR beta family members in the study cohort and in an independent roughly 380-donor cohort. The ex vivo response was dominated by HLA-C-restricted CMV-specific TCR beta clonotypes, which also provided the single most frequent clonotype in two of eight donors.

A word on this clonotype: This receptor's antigen is unknown. Per-nucleotide qualities are absent, and no much larger clonotype sits a single base away.

CDR3 length: 14 amino acids, cysteine to phenylalanine. Only CDR3 DNA is held: 42 bases, read in frame from base 1. V is shortened by 3 bases, J by 6 bases, and the region joining them spans 17 bases. The germline V gene (reference sequence) gives CDR1 as DFQATT and CDR2 as SNEGSKA. The TCR sequence derives from a human donor in good health (CMV status not recorded). Some clones in this sample may be carry-over from other donors' samples. The chain is made from TRBV20-1 and TRBJ1-2; TRBD1 is possibly the D segment (5 matching bases). The specimen was PBMCs. The DNA sequence follows: TGCAGTGCTAGGCGGACACTGCAATTACATGGCTACACCTTC. This encodes CSARRTLQLHGYTF.